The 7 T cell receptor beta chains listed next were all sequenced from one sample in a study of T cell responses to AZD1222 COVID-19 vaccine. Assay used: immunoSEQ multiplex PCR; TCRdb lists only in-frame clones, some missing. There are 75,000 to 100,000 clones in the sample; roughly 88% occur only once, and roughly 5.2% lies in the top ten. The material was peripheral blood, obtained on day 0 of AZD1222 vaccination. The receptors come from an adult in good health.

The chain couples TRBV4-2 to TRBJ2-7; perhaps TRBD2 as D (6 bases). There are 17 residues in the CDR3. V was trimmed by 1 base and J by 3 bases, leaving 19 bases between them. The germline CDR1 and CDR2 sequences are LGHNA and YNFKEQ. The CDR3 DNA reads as TGTGCCAGCAGCCAAGGGGTCTCGGGTGGGAGGAGCTACGAGCAGTACTTC. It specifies CASSQGVSGGRSYEQYF.

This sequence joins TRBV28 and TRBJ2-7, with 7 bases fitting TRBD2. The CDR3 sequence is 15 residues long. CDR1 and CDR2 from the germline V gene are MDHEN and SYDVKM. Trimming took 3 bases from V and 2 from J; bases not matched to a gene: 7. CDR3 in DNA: TGTGCCAGCAGTTTTCTCCTAGCGGAAACCTACGAGCAGTACTTC. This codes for CASSFLLAETYEQYF.

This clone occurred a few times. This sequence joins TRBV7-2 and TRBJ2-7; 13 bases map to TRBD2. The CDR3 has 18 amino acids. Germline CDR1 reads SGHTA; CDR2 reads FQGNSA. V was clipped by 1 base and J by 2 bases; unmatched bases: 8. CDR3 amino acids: CASSLVGFGTSGTYEQYF. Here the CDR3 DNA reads TGTGCCAGCAGCTTAGTTGGGTTCGGGACTAGCGGGACCTACGAGCAGTACTTC. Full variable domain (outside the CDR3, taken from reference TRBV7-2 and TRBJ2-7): GAGVSQSPSNKVTEKGKDVELRCDPISGHTALYWYRQSLGQGLEFLIYFQGNSAPDKSGLPSDRFSAERTGGSVSTLTIQRTQQEDSAVYLCASSLVGFGTSGTYEQYFGPGTRLTVT.

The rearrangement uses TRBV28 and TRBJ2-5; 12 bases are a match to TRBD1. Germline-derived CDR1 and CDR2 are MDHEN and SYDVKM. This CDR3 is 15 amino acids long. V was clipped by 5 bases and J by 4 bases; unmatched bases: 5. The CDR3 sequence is CASSAGQGAGETQYF. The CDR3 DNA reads TGTGCCAGCAGTGCGGGACAGGGGGCTGGAGAGACCCAGTACTTC.

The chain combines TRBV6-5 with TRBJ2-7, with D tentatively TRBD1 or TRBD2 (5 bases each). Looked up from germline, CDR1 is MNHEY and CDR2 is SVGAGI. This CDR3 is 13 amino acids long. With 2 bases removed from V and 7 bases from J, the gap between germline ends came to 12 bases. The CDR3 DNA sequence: TGTGCCAGCAGTTACGGGGGACGAGTTGAGCAGTACTTC. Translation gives CASSYGGRVEQYF.

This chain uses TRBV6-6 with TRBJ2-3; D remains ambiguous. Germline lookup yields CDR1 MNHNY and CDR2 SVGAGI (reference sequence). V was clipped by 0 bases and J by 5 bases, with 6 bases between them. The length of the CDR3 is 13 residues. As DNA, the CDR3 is TGTGCCAGCAGTTACTCGTTCCGAGATACGCAGTATTTT. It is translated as CASSYSFRDTQYF.

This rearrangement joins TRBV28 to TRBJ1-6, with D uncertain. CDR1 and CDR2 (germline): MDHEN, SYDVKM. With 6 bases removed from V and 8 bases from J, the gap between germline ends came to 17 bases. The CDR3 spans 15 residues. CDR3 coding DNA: TGTGCCAGCAGCCCTCCCTCGCTGGTTGATTCACCCCTCCACTTT. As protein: CASSPPSLVDSPLHF.